A single sample gave rise to the 32 T cell receptor beta chains below, sequenced in a study of cytomegalovirus exposure and HLA in healthy donors. PCR involved 60 Vbeta and 13 Jbeta primers. The method was immunoSEQ multiplex PCR; TCRdb's version includes in-frame clones alone and lacks a portion of them. Seen here are about 120,000 clones, over 70% observed once, and the top ten hold 0.95% to 1.5%. Sequenced input: PBMCs. Receptors originate from a female donor in good health and CMV-seronegative.

CDR3 sequence reads: CASSPGLAGGEQYF. The CDR3 DNA sequence: TGCGCCAGCAGCCCCGGACTAGCGGGAGGCGAGCAGTACTTC. The chain is built from TRBV5-1 and TRBJ2-7, with 14 bases identical to TRBD2. The CDR3 runs to 14 residues. In germline, CDR1 is SGHRS, CDR2 YFSETQ. Trimming removed 4 bases from V and 6 bases from J; junction bases left unmatched: 3. Full variable domain (missing parts from reference TRBV5-1 and TRBJ2-7): KAGVTQTPRYLIKTRGQQVTLSCSPISGHRSVSWYQQTPGQGLQFLFEYFSETQRNKGNFPGRFSGRQFSNSRSEMNVSTLELGDSALYLCASSPGLAGGEQYFGPGTRLTVT.

This chain uses TRBV7-2 with TRBJ2-2, with 7 bases aligning to TRBD1. This CDR3 has 15 residues. Losses at the gene ends were 3 bases for V and 4 bases for J; bases not matched to a gene: 5. In germline, CDR1 is SGHTA, CDR2 FQGNSA. The CDR3 protein is CASSFGTGATGELFF. The DNA of the CDR3 is TGTGCCAGCAGCTTTGGAACAGGGGCCACCGGGGAGCTGTTTTTT.

The chain links TRBV4-1 to TRBJ2-5; 10 bases map to TRBD1. J was trimmed by 0 bases and V by 0 bases; bases with no gene match: 4. The germline gives CDR1 MGHRA, CDR2 YSYEKL. The CDR3 runs to 17 residues. In DNA form, the CDR3 reads TGCGCCAGCAGCCAAGACCCGGGACAGGGGTACCAAGAGACCCAGTACTTC. Protein sequence: CASSQDPGQGYQETQYF.

The V call is TRBV2, the J call TRBJ2-3; 12 bases map to TRBD2. The germline CDR1 and CDR2 sequences are SNHLY and FYNNEI. The V segment lost 4 bases and the J segment 0 bases; nucleotides outside the gene matches: 8. This CDR3 spans 18 amino acids. CDR3: CASSGLAGAAPSTDTQYF. The CDR3 DNA reads as TGTGCCAGCAGTGGACTAGCGGGGGCAGCCCCTAGCACAGATACGCAGTATTTT.

The V gene is TRBV6-5, the J gene TRBJ1-2; 9 bases fit TRBD1. The CDR3 extends over 15 amino acids. Germline V gives CDR1 MNHEY, CDR2 SVGAGI. V lost 2 bases and J lost 6; bases outside the gene matches: 7. CDR3 in amino acids: CASSYAGTGSNGYTF. Here the CDR3 DNA reads TGTGCCAGCAGTTACGCCGGGACAGGGTCGAATGGCTACACCTTC.

The CDR3 DNA is TGCGCCAGCAGCCAAGGGAGACTAGCGGGGGAGCAAGAGACCCAGTACTTC. It translates to CASSQGRLAGEQETQYF. The chain has TRBV4-1 and TRBJ2-5; 12 nucleotides align to TRBD2. Trimming cost V 1 base and J 2 bases; bases outside gene matches: 5. This CDR3 region has 17 residues. Germline CDR1 is MGHRA and CDR2 is YSYEKL.

The chain employs TRBV29-1 and TRBJ2-5, with D unclear. This CDR3 is built from 13 residues. Trimming shortened V by 4 bases and J by 5 bases, and 14 bases separated the two germline ends. CDR1 is SQVTM and CDR2 is ANQGSEA in the germline V gene. CDR3 DNA: TGCAGCGTTGGCCTTGAGGTGGTCGAGACCCAGTACTTC. It is translated as CSVGLEVVETQYF. The entire variable domain, with the rest obtained from reference TRBV29-1 and TRBJ2-5, is as follows: SAVISQKPSRDICQRGTSLTIQCQVDSQVTMMFWYRQQPGQSLTLIATANQGSEATYESGFVIDKFPISRPNLTFSTLTVSNMSPEDSSIYLCSVGLEVVETQYFGPGTRLLVL.

The chain combines TRBV12-5 with TRBJ2-5, with TRBD2 matching 7 bases. The better agreement between TRBJ2-7 and the DNA end casts doubt on the J call. The CDR3 length is 13 residues. Germline CDR1 reads LGHNT; CDR2 reads FRNRAP. In DNA form, the CDR3 reads TGTGCTAGTGGTTTGGGACTAGCAGGCGAGCAGTACTTC. It specifies CASGLGLAGEQYF.

This chain joins TRBV9 and TRBJ1-4, with a weak D call TRBD1 (5 bases). The germline V and J ends were trimmed by 0 bases and 8 bases, with 11 bases remaining between them. CDR3 length: 14 amino acids. In germline, CDR1 is SGDLS, CDR2 YYNGEE. The CDR3 coding sequence is TGTGCCAGCAGCGTAGCGGGGGTTGGAGAAAAACTGTTTTTT. This gives the protein CASSVAGVGEKLFF.

The chain employs TRBV11-2 and TRBJ2-3; TRBD2 matches 8 bases. The CDR3 is 14 residues long. CDR1 is SGHAT and CDR2 is FQNNGV in the germline V gene. V gave up 7 bases and J gave up 4 bases; unmatched junction bases: 7. The CDR3: CASTPSGSADTQYF. CDR3 nucleotides: TGTGCCAGCACTCCTAGCGGGTCCGCAGATACGCAGTATTTT.

The chain uses TRBV7-8 and TRBJ1-4; D not certain. Germline V gives CDR1 SGHVS, CDR2 FQNEAQ. V shed 5 bases and J shed 3 bases, with 13 bases lying between them. There are 15 residues in the CDR3. The CDR3 is CASSRSGLSNEKLFF. The DNA of the CDR3 is TGTGCCAGCAGCCGATCAGGACTTTCTAATGAAAAACTGTTTTTT. The variable domain in full, completed from reference TRBV7-8 and TRBJ1-4, reads GAGVSQSPRYKVAKRGQDVALRCDPISGHVSLFWYQQALGQGPEFLTYFQNEAQLDKSGLPSDRFFAERPEGSVSTLKIQRTQQEDSAVYLCASSRSGLSNEKLFFGSGTQLSVL.

This clone has only one observation. The rearrangement uses TRBV9 and TRBJ2-1; 7 bases line up with TRBD1. Germline V gene lookup returns CDR1 SGDLS and CDR2 YYNGEE. The J segment lost 5 bases and the V segment lost 4 bases, leaving 6 bases of the junction unmatched. The CDR3 loop spans 14 amino acids. Here the CDR3 reads CASSPGQINNEQFF. In DNA form, the CDR3 reads TGTGCCAGCAGCCCGGGACAGATTAACAATGAGCAGTTCTTC.

This sequence joins TRBV25-1 and TRBJ2-3, with TRBD2 identical over 11 bases. CDR1 and CDR2 from the germline V gene are MGHDK and SYGVNS. This CDR3 has 15 residues. The V and J ends lost 7 bases and 8 bases, in that order; junction bases with no gene match: 11. DNA of the CDR3: TGTGCCAGCACCACACTAGCGGGAGAGGTGGGTACGCAGTATTTT. This encodes CASTTLAGEVGTQYF.

V and J are TRBV27 and TRBJ1-2; perhaps TRBD1 as D (6 bases). The V end was cut by 7 bases, the J end by 4 bases, with 22 bases between. Germline CDR1 is MNHEY and CDR2 is SMNVEV (reference sequence). CDR3 length: 16 residues. This CDR3 is CASTPTGAVGIYGYTF. In DNA, the CDR3 is TGTGCCAGCACCCCGACAGGAGCCGTGGGTATCTATGGCTACACCTTC.

This clone was detected once. V usage is TRBV7-9 and J usage is TRBJ1-2; no reliable D call. Germline loops: CDR1 SEHNR, CDR2 FQNEAQ (reference sequence). The CDR3 consists of 14 residues. V lost 1 base and J lost 8, with 14 bases in between. CDR3 in amino acids: CASSLERRLHGYTF. CDR3 nucleotides: TGTGCCAGCAGCTTAGAACGCAGGCTCCACGGCTACACCTTC.

The rearrangement uses TRBV5-1 and TRBJ2-3, with TRBD1 identical over 9 bases. CDR1 is SGHRS and CDR2 is YFSETQ in the germline V gene. The CDR3 is 17 amino acids. The junction had 15 bases not matched to a gene; V was cut back by 8 bases and J by 2 bases. The CDR3 sequence: CASWDRARGAHTDTQYF. In DNA, the CDR3 is TGCGCCAGTTGGGACAGGGCGAGGGGGGCACACACAGATACGCAGTATTTT.

The chain couples TRBV6-5 to TRBJ2-1; 9 nucleotides align to TRBD1. V gave up 7 bases and J gave up 6 bases; unmatched junction bases: 10. Germline V CDR1 and CDR2: MNHEY, SVGAGI. The length of the CDR3 is 15 residues. The CDR3 here is CASTPSGQGINEQFF. The CDR3 DNA follows: TGTGCCAGCACCCCGTCGGGACAGGGTATCAATGAGCAGTTCTTC.

In the case of this clone: One junction end disagrees with the germline gene, perhaps due to a read error. The chain couples TRBV28 to TRBJ2-4; 8 nucleotides line up with TRBD2. This CDR3 is 15 amino acids long. Germline CDR1 MDHEN, CDR2 SYDVKM. CDR3 protein: CASSSGGVAKNSQYF. In DNA, the CDR3 is TGTGCCAGCAGTTCCGGGGGGGTAGCCAAAAACAGTCAGTACTTC. Together with reference TRBV28 and TRBJ2-4, the CDR3 gives the full variable domain: DVKVTQSSRYLVKRTGEKVFLECVQDMDHENMFWYRQDPGLGLRLIYFSYDVKMKEKGDIPEGYSVSREKKERFSLILESASTNQTSMYLCASSSGGVAKNSQYFGAGTRLSVL.

The chain combines TRBV27 with TRBJ1-3; the match to TRBD1 covers 7 bases. The germline V gene has CDR1 MNHEY and CDR2 SMNVEV (reference sequence). This CDR3 contains 15 residues. With 8 bases clipped from V and 3 bases from J, the junction kept 10 bases outside the gene matches. CDR3 amino acids: CASAFRGVYGNTIYF. The CDR3 DNA sequence: TGTGCCAGCGCCTTCAGGGGGGTTTATGGAAACACCATATATTTT.

The chain uses TRBV27 and TRBJ1-6; TRBD1 is a possible D gene (5 bases). Germline V CDR1 and CDR2: MNHEY, SMNVEV (reference sequence). The CDR3 has 13 amino acids. With 5 bases removed from V and 10 bases from J, the gap between germline ends came to 12 bases. The CDR3 nucleotides are TGTGCCAGCAGTGCCGGGGGTGACTCACCCCTCCACTTT. Translated, it gives CASSAGGDSPLHF.

This chain uses TRBV15 with TRBJ1-4; D gene uncertain. The CDR3 is 13 residues long. Deletions cut 6 bases from V and 4 bases from J, with 9 bases between. The V gene's germline CDR1 is LNHNV and CDR2 YYDKDF (reference sequence). The CDR3 DNA sequence: TGTGCCACCAGGAACAGCCTTAATGAAAAACTGTTTTTT. Protein: CATRNSLNEKLFF.

V and J are TRBV5-1 and TRBJ1-1; 9 nucleotides align to TRBD1. Germline V gene sequence: CDR1 SGHRS, CDR2 YFSETQ. J was trimmed by 7 bases and V by 4 bases; bases with no gene match: 5. CDR3 length equals 13 residues. As DNA, the CDR3 is TGCGCCAGCAGCGAGGGACAGGGAATTGAAGCTTTCTTT. Protein: CASSEGQGIEAFF.

The chain links TRBV5-8 to TRBJ2-4; 7 bases are shared with TRBD2. From germline, CDR1 is SGHTS and CDR2 YDEGEE. The CDR3 contains 14 residues. Germline trimming cut 9 bases from V and 0 bases from J; bases unmatched to any gene: 6. CDR3 region: CATLAELAKNIQYF. CDR3 nucleotides: TGTGCCACCCTAGCGGAACTAGCCAAAAACATTCAGTACTTC.

The V call is TRBV2, the J call TRBJ2-5, with D perhaps TRBD2 (5 bases). Deletions cut 2 bases from V and 5 bases from J, with 15 bases between. Germline V gene data show CDR1 as SNHLY and CDR2 as FYNNEI. The CDR3 covers 15 residues. The CDR3 nucleotides are TGTGCCAGCAGTGAAACCGAGGGTTCGTGGGAGACCCAGTACTTC. It translates to CASSETEGSWETQYF. Full variable domain (remainder filled in from reference TRBV2 and TRBJ2-5): EPEVTQTPSHQVTQMGQEVILRCVPISNHLYFYWYRQILGQKVEFLVSFYNNEISEKSEIFDDQFSVERPDGSNFTLKIRSTKLEDSAMYFCASSETEGSWETQYFGPGTRLLVL.

This clone was seen a handful of times. In DNA, the CDR3 is TGTGCCAGTTTCCCTCAGGGCGGGGGGTACAATGAGCAGTTCTTC. Amino acids: CASFPQGGGYNEQFF. The V gene is TRBV6-5, the J gene TRBJ2-1, with 8 bases matching TRBD2. J gave up 4 bases and V 9 bases, and 11 bases lay outside the gene matches. There are 15 residues in the CDR3. The germline CDR1 and CDR2 sequences are MNHEY and SVGAGI.

The genes are TRBV5-6 and TRBJ2-5; D is possibly TRBD2 (5 bases). V lost 6 bases to trimming and J lost 5 bases, with 14 bases between them. Germline V gene sequence: CDR1 SGHDT, CDR2 YYEEEE. This CDR3 comprises 13 residues. The CDR3 sequence: CASNSGLEETQYF. The CDR3 DNA follows: TGTGCCAGCAACTCTGGACTTGAGGAGACCCAGTACTTC.

The V and J genes are TRBV6-1 and TRBJ2-2; 7 bases line up with TRBD1. Trimming took 6 bases from V and 0 from J; bases not matched to a gene: 4. Germline CDR1 reads MNHNS; CDR2 reads SASEGT. This CDR3 has 15 residues. This CDR3 is CASRGQITNTGELFF. The CDR3, as DNA: TGTGCCAGCAGGGGACAGATCACGAACACCGGGGAGCTGTTTTTT.

The rearrangement links TRBV2 to TRBJ1-5; D uncertain. From germline, CDR1 is SNHLY and CDR2 FYNNEI. V was clipped by 2 bases and J by 7 bases, with 12 bases between them. CDR3 length equals 14 residues. As DNA, the CDR3 is TGTGCCAGCAGTGAACAGCCCCGCGGGCAGCCCCAGCATTTT. Translated: CASSEQPRGQPQHF.

CDR3 DNA sequence: TGTGCCAGCAGTGAGATTGGAGGGGTAAGGGACGAGCAGTACTTC. Translating it yields CASSEIGGVRDEQYF. The rearrangement links TRBV6-1 to TRBJ2-7; possibly TRBD2 for D (6 bases). Trimming removed 3 bases from V and 5 bases from J, with 17 bases in between. Germline V gene data show CDR1 as MNHNS and CDR2 as SASEGT. This CDR3 spans 15 amino acids.

This chain links TRBV4-2 with TRBJ1-2, with 7 bases lining up with TRBD1. The V and J ends lost 1 base and 2 bases, in that order; junction bases with no gene match: 4. Germline loops: CDR1 LGHNA, CDR2 YNFKEQ. This CDR3 comprises 15 residues. CDR3 sequence: CASSQGGDRNYGYTF. The CDR3 nucleotides read TGTGCCAGCAGCCAAGGTGGGGACAGAAACTATGGCTACACCTTC.

The chain couples TRBV2 to TRBJ1-6, with D maybe TRBD1 (5 bases). Trimming stripped 8 bases from V and 11 bases from J, with 13 bases between. CDR1 is SNHLY and CDR2 is FYNNEI in the germline V gene. The CDR3 extends over 12 amino acids. The CDR3 region has the DNA TGTGCCAGCGGGGCAGAAGGAGCACCCCTCCACTTT. Protein: CASGAEGAPLHF.

V is TRBV6-6 and J is TRBJ2-3; 7 bases align to TRBD2. The CDR3 runs 15 residues. Germline CDR1 and CDR2: MNHNY and SVGAGI (reference sequence). The trim removed 9 bases at V and 2 bases at J, leaving 11 bases unmatched. This CDR3 is CASQWRELYTDTQYF. The CDR3 nucleotides read TGTGCCAGTCAGTGGCGGGAGCTTTACACAGATACGCAGTATTTT.